Included here is one T cell receptor (beta chain) sequence, with context. The sample belongs to a study of T cell responses to AZD1222 COVID-19 vaccine. Per germline, CDR1 KGHSH and CDR2 LQKENI. After removal of 2 bases from V and 0 bases from J, the junction contained 6 bases not matched to a gene. The CDR3 covers 17 residues. Sequencing was performed with immunoSEQ multiplex PCR; in TCRdb, only in-frame clones are kept and a portion is missing. The data hold about 160,000 clones, with about 91% observed a single time. The receptor's source is an adult in good health. Here the sequenced sample was peripheral blood, taken on day 0 of MenACWY control vaccination. The chain is built from TRBV18 and TRBJ2-1, with 8 positions matching TRBD2. Written as DNA, the CDR3 is TGTGCCAGCTCACCATCCCGACTAGCGTACTCCTACAATGAGCAGTTCTTC. The encoded protein is CASSPSRLAYSYNEQFF.